The 27 T cell receptor beta chains reported below all come from one sample, sequenced in a study of long-term antiretroviral therapy in people with HIV. A v3.0 immunoSEQ assay was performed at survey level. The table came from immunoSEQ multiplex PCR; TCRdb's copy has only in-frame clones and leaves some out. The sample consists of fewer than 25,000 clones, roughly 96% of them appearing once. The starting material was unsorted PBMCs, obtained 4.8 to 5 years after starting antiretroviral therapy. The receptor source for this set is a woman aged 45-65 years with HIV.

V gene TRBV28 combines with J gene TRBJ2-7; D call uncertain. The CDR3 covers 12 residues. V lost 8 bases and J lost 4, with 12 bases in between. From germline, CDR1 is MDHEN and CDR2 SYDVKM. The CDR3 region is CASGTITYEQYF. The CDR3 bases are TGTGCCAGCGGAACCATCACTTACGAGCAGTACTTC.

As DNA, the CDR3 is TGTGCCAGCAGTTACCAGCCGAGCTCCTACGAGCAGTACTTC. It yields the protein CASSYQPSSYEQYF. This chain connects TRBV6-5 to TRBJ2-7; D is undetermined. The ends were cut back, 2 bases at V and 0 bases at J, with 8 bases in the middle. The CDR3 sequence is 14 residues long. Germline CDR1 is MNHEY and CDR2 is SVGAGI.

This clone has only one observation. This chain links TRBV5-1 with TRBJ1-2, with 12 positions matching TRBD1. Germline CDR1 reads SGHRS; CDR2 reads YFSETQ. V shed 0 bases, J shed 3 bases, and the junction held 3 bases outside the gene matches. This CDR3 spans 16 amino acids. The CDR3 DNA follows: TGCGCCAGCAGCTTGGGGGGACAGGGGGCCGACTATGGCTACACCTTC. Residues: CASSLGGQGADYGYTF.

V gene TRBV6-1 combines with J gene TRBJ1-2, with D perhaps TRBD1 (6 bases). V was cut by 4 bases and J by 2 bases, with 11 bases left in between. This CDR3 has 14 residues. Germline V gene sequence: CDR1 MNHNS, CDR2 SASEGT. The CDR3 is CASSGQVINYGYTF. The DNA of the CDR3 is TGTGCCAGCAGTGGACAGGTTATCAACTATGGCTACACCTTC.

CDR3 DNA: TGTGCCAGCAGCTTAGAATATCCGGACAGGGTGGAACAAAGGCAGTACTTC. This translates into CASSLEYPDRVEQRQYF. The chain has TRBV7-8 and TRBJ2-7, with 8 positions matching TRBD1. Per germline, CDR1 SGHVS and CDR2 FQNEAQ. Unmatched junction bases numbered 17, after V lost 1 base and J lost 9 bases. The CDR3 sequence is 17 residues long.

The V gene is TRBV25-1, the J gene TRBJ1-3, with 10 nucleotides matching TRBD1. Germline V gene data show CDR1 as MGHDK and CDR2 as SYGVNS. Unmatched junction bases numbered 11, after V lost 3 bases and J lost 3 bases. CDR3 length equals 18 residues. The CDR3 is CASSDRYGTGDSGNTIYF. CDR3 nucleotide sequence: TGTGCCAGCAGTGATCGTTATGGGACAGGGGATAGTGGAAACACCATATATTTT.

V and J are TRBV6-5 and TRBJ2-1; TRBD2 matches at 8 bases. Trimming took 7 bases from V and 8 from J; bases not matched to a gene: 10. CDR3 length: 14 amino acids. Germline lookup yields CDR1 MNHEY and CDR2 SVGAGI. In DNA form, the CDR3 reads TGTGCCAGCAAGCGGGAGTATTTTATGGATGAGCAGTTCTTC. This codes for CASKREYFMDEQFF.

This chain's CDR3 is CASSWGLAGSQETQYF. The CDR3 nucleotides read TGTGCCAGCAGCTGGGGACTAGCGGGATCGCAAGAGACCCAGTACTTC. The V and J genes are TRBV5-5 and TRBJ2-5; 13 nucleotides match TRBD2. This CDR3 contains 16 residues. Per germline, CDR1 SGHKS and CDR2 YYEKEE (reference sequence). The V gene end was trimmed by 3 bases and the J gene end by 2 bases; junction bases not matched to a gene: 4.

The chain recombines TRBV6-5 with TRBJ2-7; a weak D match, TRBD2 (6 bases). The CDR3 has 15 residues. V lost 0 bases and J lost 1, with 10 bases in between. Germline V CDR1 and CDR2: MNHEY, SVGAGI. CDR3 in amino acids: CASSYSPSESYEQYF. The CDR3 bases are TGTGCCAGCAGTTACTCGCCTAGCGAGTCCTACGAGCAGTACTTC.

CDR3 loop: CASSSGLADYNEQFF. CDR3 bases: TGTGCCAGCAGTTCGGGACTAGCCGATTACAATGAGCAGTTCTTC. The chain joins TRBV28 to TRBJ2-1; 9 positions match TRBD2. V lost 4 bases and J lost 4; bases outside the gene matches: 5. Germline V gives CDR1 MDHEN, CDR2 SYDVKM. This CDR3 has 15 amino acids.

V gene TRBV9 combines with J gene TRBJ2-1; D remains unclear. V was shortened by 2 bases and J by 0 bases, with 9 bases between the two germline ends. The CDR3 runs to 15 residues. The germline V gene has CDR1 SGDLS and CDR2 YYNGEE. CDR3: CASSVFVDSYNEQFF. CDR3 sequence (DNA): TGTGCCAGCAGCGTTTTCGTTGACTCCTACAATGAGCAGTTCTTC.

DNA of the CDR3: TGTGCCAGCAGGATCAGCGATTACTCTGGAAACACCATATATTTT. Encoded protein: CASRISDYSGNTIYF. The V call is TRBV6-5, the J call TRBJ1-3; D unresolved. CDR3 length equals 15 residues. Germline V gene lookup returns CDR1 MNHEY and CDR2 SVGAGI. V was shortened by 6 bases and J by 0 bases, with 12 bases between the two germline ends.

The rearrangement links TRBV4-2 to TRBJ1-3; D not certain. V gave up 1 base and J gave up 4 bases, with 11 bases separating them. Germline assignment: CDR1 LGHNA and CDR2 YNFKEQ. This CDR3 spans 15 amino acids. In DNA, the CDR3 is TGTGCCAGCAGCCAAGTTCTGGTGGGAGGAAACACCATATATTTT. It encodes CASSQVLVGGNTIYF.

The genes are TRBV7-2 and TRBJ2-1, with TRBD2 identical over 13 bases. The CDR3 consists of 16 residues. Per germline, CDR1 SGHTA and CDR2 FQGNSA. Trimming at V came to 6 bases and at J to 3 bases, leaving 5 bases not matched to a gene. The CDR3, as DNA: TGTGCCAGCAGGCGGACTAGCGGGAGTAACTACAATGAGCAGTTCTTC. Translated: CASRRTSGSNYNEQFF.

V usage is TRBV30 and J usage is TRBJ2-7, with 7 positions matching TRBD1. Per germline, CDR1 GTSNPN and CDR2 SVGIG (reference sequence). Trimming took 0 bases from V and 6 from J; bases not matched to a gene: 5. CDR3 size: 13 residues. The CDR3 DNA follows: TGTGCCTGGAGTGTACGAGGGGGCTCCGAGCAGTACTTC. Amino acid sequence: CAWSVRGGSEQYF.

V and J are TRBV5-4 and TRBJ2-1, with TRBD2 identical over 8 bases. V was clipped by 0 bases and J by 14 bases; unmatched bases: 10. Germline V gene lookup returns CDR1 SGHNT and CDR2 YYREEE (reference sequence). This CDR3 is 14 amino acids long. The CDR3 DNA sequence: TGTGCCAGCAGCTTGGGTGCGGGAGGACCTCTTGAGTTCTTC. This encodes CASSLGAGGPLEFF.

The chain employs TRBV7-9 and TRBJ1-5, with unresolved D. The CDR3 has 13 amino acids. Germline CDR1 and CDR2: SEHNR and FQNEAQ (reference sequence). V was shortened by 4 bases and J by 0 bases, with 4 bases between the two germline ends. The CDR3 DNA sequence: TGTGCCAGCAGCTCTAATAGCAATCAGCCCCAGCATTTT. This gives the protein CASSSNSNQPQHF.

The rearrangement joins TRBV2 to TRBJ1-5, with a tentative D call TRBD1 (5 bases). V was clipped by 2 bases and J by 6 bases, with 8 bases between them. This CDR3 spans 13 amino acids. The germline gives CDR1 SNHLY, CDR2 FYNNEI. CDR3 coding DNA: TGTGCCAGCAGTGAAAGGGGTATTCAGCCCCAGCATTTT. Its protein product is CASSERGIQPQHF. The entire variable domain, with the rest obtained from reference TRBV2 and TRBJ1-5, is as follows: EPEVTQTPSHQVTQMGQEVILRCVPISNHLYFYWYRQILGQKVEFLVSFYNNEISEKSEIFDDQFSVERPDGSNFTLKIRSTKLEDSAMYFCASSERGIQPQHFGDGTRLSIL.

The chain employs TRBV7-2 and TRBJ1-3; 9 bases agree with TRBD1. The CDR3 has 15 amino acids. The trim removed 4 bases at V and 4 bases at J, leaving 5 bases unmatched. Germline-derived CDR1 and CDR2 are SGHTA and FQGNSA. The CDR3 is CASSSHRGPGNTIYF. The DNA for the CDR3 is TGTGCCAGCAGCTCCCACAGGGGGCCAGGAAACACCATATATTTT.

The chain uses TRBV5-6 and TRBJ2-3; 9 bases line up with TRBD2. Trimming cost V 4 bases and J 7 bases; bases outside gene matches: 10. The CDR3 length is 15 residues. CDR1 is SGHDT and CDR2 is YYEEEE in the germline V gene. The CDR3 DNA sequence: TGTGCCAGCAGCCCGCCCGGGACTAGCAAGCATACGCAGTATTTT. Amino acid sequence: CASSPPGTSKHTQYF.

The chain carries TRBV7-9 and TRBJ2-3, with TRBD2 identical over 10 bases. Germline V CDR1 and CDR2: SEHNR, FQNEAQ (reference sequence). V shed 4 bases and J 1 base; nucleotides not matched to a gene: 2. The CDR3 runs 15 residues. CDR3 nucleotide sequence: TGTGCCAGCAGCTCCGGGACTAGCGGCACAGATACGCAGTATTTT. It is translated as CASSSGTSGTDTQYF.

The gene calls are TRBV6-1 and TRBJ1-2; D is undetermined. Germline loops: CDR1 MNHNS, CDR2 SASEGT. Trimming stripped 3 bases from V and 6 bases from J, with 14 bases between. This CDR3 contains 14 residues. CDR3 nucleotides: TGTGCCAGCAGTGACTTCACGAGTCTAGATGGCTACACCTTC. Its translation: CASSDFTSLDGYTF.

The genes are TRBV5-4 and TRBJ2-7; D is perhaps TRBD1 (6 bases). The CDR3 is 13 amino acids. Germline V gene sequence: CDR1 SGHNT, CDR2 YYREEE (reference sequence). The V gene lost 4 bases and the J gene lost 2 bases, with 10 bases spanning the gap. The CDR3 region has the DNA TGTGCCAGCAGCCGCGAGGGGGCCTACGAGCAGTACTTC. Translating it yields CASSREGAYEQYF.

V and J are TRBV2 and TRBJ2-5, with 7 bases lining up with TRBD2. This CDR3 comprises 12 residues. CDR1 and CDR2 from the germline V gene are SNHLY and FYNNEI. Trimming took 8 bases from V and 7 from J; bases not matched to a gene: 7. CDR3 sequence (DNA): TGTGCCAGCCTGGGAGGGGTAGGGACCCAGTACTTC. It encodes CASLGGVGTQYF.

This rearrangement joins TRBV18 to TRBJ2-1, with 7 bases aligning to TRBD1. Germline CDR1 reads KGHSH; CDR2 reads LQKENI. The CDR3 has 15 residues. Losses at the gene ends were 4 bases for V and 7 bases for J; bases not matched to a gene: 10. The CDR3 sequence is CASSLGTEVWNEQFF. The CDR3 nucleotides are TGTGCCAGCTCACTTGGGACAGAGGTTTGGAATGAGCAGTTCTTC. The full variable domain, rest sourced from reference TRBV18 and TRBJ2-1, is NAGVMQNPRHLVRRRGQEARLRCSPMKGHSHVYWYRQLPEEGLKFMVYLQKENIIDESGMPKERFSAEFPKEGPSILRIQQVVRGDSAAYFCASSLGTEVWNEQFFGPGTRLTVL.

This chain joins TRBV5-5 and TRBJ1-6; no definite D call. CDR1 is SGHKS, CDR2 YYEKEE, per germline (reference sequence). The length of the CDR3 is 12 residues. V was trimmed by 2 bases and J by 5 bases, leaving 2 bases between them. As DNA, the CDR3 is TGTGCCAGCAGCTTAGATAATTCACCCCTCCACTTT. Encoded protein: CASSLDNSPLHF.

The chain couples TRBV13 to TRBJ2-3; D is ambiguous. Germline V gene sequence: CDR1 PRHDT, CDR2 FYEKMQ (reference sequence). Trimming shortened V by 7 bases and J by 4 bases, and 6 bases separated the two germline ends. The CDR3 sequence is 11 residues long. The CDR3 DNA is TGTGCCAGCAAATCAGCAGATACGCAGTATTTT. Amino acids: CASKSADTQYF. The full variable domain, rest sourced from reference TRBV13 and TRBJ2-3, is AAGVIQSPRHLIKEKRETATLKCYPIPRHDTVYWYQQGPGQDPQFLISFYEKMQSDKGSIPDRFSAQQFSDYHSELNMSSLELGDSALYFCASKSADTQYFGPGTRLTVL.